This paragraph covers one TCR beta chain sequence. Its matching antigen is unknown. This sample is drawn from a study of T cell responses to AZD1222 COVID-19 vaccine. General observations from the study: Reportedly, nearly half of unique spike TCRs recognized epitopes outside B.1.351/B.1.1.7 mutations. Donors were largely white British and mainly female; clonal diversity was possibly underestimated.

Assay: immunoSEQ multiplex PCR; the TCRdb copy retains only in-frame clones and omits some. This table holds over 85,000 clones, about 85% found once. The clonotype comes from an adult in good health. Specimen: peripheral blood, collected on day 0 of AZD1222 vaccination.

CDR3 residues: CSVRQDGQYNEQFF. DNA of the CDR3: TGCAGCGTTAGACAGGACGGTCAGTACAATGAGCAGTTCTTC. The chain links TRBV29-1 to TRBJ2-1; D is perhaps TRBD1 (6 bases). This CDR3 comprises 14 residues. V gave up 5 bases and J gave up 4 bases, with 15 bases separating them. Germline CDR1 reads SQVTM; CDR2 reads ANQGSEA.